This T cell receptor beta chain was recorded in a study of T cells in tuberculosis (dated by TCRdb to 2017 to 2018). Turning to the overall study: In the study, CD1B tetramers and high-throughput TCR immunosequencing were combined to characterize T cells specific for the mycobacterial lipid antigen glucose monomycolate (GMM). In a South African clinical cohort, IGRA-negative adolescents, IGRA-positive adolescents with latent tuberculosis and adults with active tuberculosis were compared, with nine to eleven people in each group. PBMC from patients with active tuberculosis were archived either before the start of standard anti-tuberculosis treatment or within 7 days of starting that treatment.

Explained via the paper, the time point label denotes: new active TB diagnosis, blood taken before or within 7 days of starting treatment. The active tuberculosis patients were newly diagnosed, HIV-seronegative South African adults aged 18 years or older. Active tuberculosis was confirmed by positive sputum smear microscopy and/or positive M. tuberculosis culture. Immunosequencing of unsorted cryopreserved PBMC covered, on average, around 91,000 T cells per clinical donor. Overall study outcomes, separate from this receptor: The smaller NN-distances in active tuberculosis patients were driven in part by shorter CDR3-alpha lengths, while the difference seen for TCR-beta was not statistically significant. Using GEM motif frequencies, a classifier achieved about 65% accuracy, whereas a classifier built on the diverse GMM-specific repertoire got to roughly 90% accuracy (AUROC around 0.88). Clinical samples were selected based on the availability of cryopreserved specimens, with adults included as active tuberculosis cases and adolescents included as controls. Compared with IGRA-negative controls, TCR-alpha repertoires from active tuberculosis had smaller mean NN-distances to GMM-specific TCRs, which suggests that these TCRs underwent clonal expansion.

The CDR3 has 14 amino acids, counting the end cysteine and phenylalanine. Of the read, only the CDR3 DNA is kept; its 42 bases are in frame from base 1. From the germline V gene, CDR1 is SGHVS and CDR2 is FNYEAQ. The V and J ends are trimmed by 8 bases and 7 bases, leaving 19 bases between them. In the case of this clone: This receptor's antigen is unknown. Qualities for individual bases were not recorded, and no much larger clone is one base off.

The immunoSEQ multiplex PCR assay was used to generate TCR libraries, with TCR-beta and/or TCR-alpha/delta assays applied to each sample. Amplified TCR libraries were sequenced on the Illumina high-throughput platform. From the authors' description of their analysis: Clustering and dimensionality reduction relied on pairwise TCRdist distances among GMM-specific receptors from T cells that were either sorted ex vivo or expanded in vitro. Each clinical repertoire received a mean NN-distance score, defined as the average TCRdist to the nearest 10% of tetramer-positive reference sequences. To compute GEM TCR motif frequency, the fraction of unique TCRs matching known GEM sequences by V/J usage and CDR3 length was calculated. Active tuberculosis was classified by linear discriminant analysis with leave-one-out cross-validation, implemented in scikit-learn. As stored in TCRdb, this immuneACCESS dataset retains in-frame rearrangements with V and J assigned. A fraction of the clones does not appear; measured against another copy, unresolved V genes explain less than half of the discrepancy, and the remainder lacks a known reason. V, J and clone size are taken as reported in that table, and D and trimming were inferred from the DNA itself. A total of some 49,000 clones appear in this sample, 90% to 95% of them only once. In total, the top ten clones hold approximately 1.5% of the sample.

The sequence was collected from an adult with tuberculosis. The sample here was PBMCs, taken at tuberculosis diagnosis. The V gene is TRBV7-6 and the J gene is TRBJ2-3, with the D gene not confidently named. The sequence in DNA is TGTGCCAGCTCCCCGTCCCTGGTACATAATACGCAGTATTTT. Translated, it gives CASSPSLVHNTQYF.